The 27 T cell receptor beta chains given below trace back to one sample, sequenced in a study of blood T cell repertoires in COVID-19. Repertoires were generated with immunoSEQ multiplex PCR, while TCRdb's copy carries only in-frame clones and drops some. The table has around 280,000 clones, just under 85% seen once. Specimen: peripheral blood. Receptors originate from a woman between 45 and 60 years old with active or convalescent COVID-19.

The sample holds one count of this clone. The chain carries TRBV19 and TRBJ2-1; the D gene is possibly TRBD2 (5 bases). CDR1 LNHDA and CDR2 SQIVND come from the germline V gene (reference sequence). This CDR3 region has 14 residues. V gave up 5 bases and J gave up 7 bases, with 15 bases separating them. CDR3 residues: CASSPLGSGNEQFF. CDR3 sequence (DNA): TGTGCCAGTAGTCCTCTAGGCTCGGGGAATGAGCAGTTCTTC.

The V call is TRBV2, the J call TRBJ2-5; 8 bases fit TRBD2. Germline assignment: CDR1 SNHLY and CDR2 FYNNEI. V was clipped by 1 base and J by 5 bases; unmatched bases: 12. The CDR3 covers 17 residues. CDR3 nucleotide sequence: TGTGCCAGCAGTGAAGGGACGGGAGGGCCTCTTAGGGAGACCCAGTACTTC. Protein: CASSEGTGGPLRETQYF. Combining the CDR3 with reference TRBV2 and TRBJ2-5 gives the whole variable domain EPEVTQTPSHQVTQMGQEVILRCVPISNHLYFYWYRQILGQKVEFLVSFYNNEISEKSEIFDDQFSVERPDGSNFTLKIRSTKLEDSAMYFCASSEGTGGPLRETQYFGPGTRLLVL.

The V call is TRBV5-6, the J call TRBJ1-2; 8 bases match TRBD1. CDR3 size: 18 residues. CDR1 is SGHDT and CDR2 is YYEEEE in the germline V gene. Trimming at V came to 4 bases and at J to 1 base, leaving 15 bases not matched to a gene. CDR3 nucleotides: TGTGCCAGCAGCCGCAGCCGGGACAGGTTCCACTATAACTATGGCTACACCTTC. Its protein is CASSRSRDRFHYNYGYTF.

J is TRBJ2-1 and V is TRBV15; 9 positions match TRBD2. Germline V lookup: CDR1 LNHNV, CDR2 YYDKDF (reference sequence). V lost 1 base, J lost 6 bases, and 10 bases stayed unmatched. The CDR3 is made up of 17 amino acids. CDR3 loop: CATSRVRWLAGPNEQFF. The CDR3 DNA reads TGTGCCACCAGCAGAGTAAGGTGGCTAGCGGGACCCAATGAGCAGTTCTTC.

The V and J genes are TRBV19 and TRBJ2-1; D may be TRBD2 (6 bases). V dropped 2 bases and J dropped 10 bases, with 15 bases sitting between them. From germline, CDR1 is LNHDA and CDR2 SQIVND (reference sequence). This CDR3 spans 14 amino acids. CDR3 in DNA: TGTGCCAGTAGTATATGGTCGGGAGTCGGGGAGCAGTTCTTC. Translating gives CASSIWSGVGEQFF.

This chain links TRBV5-4 with TRBJ2-1; 8 bases are shared with TRBD2. This CDR3 has 17 residues. Trimming removed 3 bases from V and 2 bases from J; junction bases left unmatched: 10. Germline V gene data show CDR1 as SGHNT and CDR2 as YYREEE (reference sequence). The CDR3 is CASSSGGSGTPYNEQFF. CDR3 sequence (DNA): TGTGCCAGCAGCTCCGGGGGTAGCGGGACCCCCTACAATGAGCAGTTCTTC.

The J gene is TRBJ2-2, the V gene TRBV4-2; 9 nucleotides align to TRBD1. Germline CDR1 is LGHNA and CDR2 is YNFKEQ. The CDR3 is made up of 16 amino acids. J gave up 4 bases and V 1 base, and 4 bases lay outside the gene matches. The CDR3 protein is CASSQAQTGGTGELFF. The CDR3 DNA reads as TGTGCCAGCAGCCAAGCCCAGACAGGGGGCACCGGGGAGCTGTTTTTT.

The V and J genes are TRBV7-8 and TRBJ1-1, with 8 positions matching TRBD1. The germline gives CDR1 SGHVS, CDR2 FQNEAQ. Trimming took 4 bases from V and 3 from J; bases not matched to a gene: 1. The CDR3 extends over 13 amino acids. This CDR3 is CASSSDRDTEAFF. CDR3 in DNA: TGTGCCAGCAGCTCGGACAGGGACACTGAAGCTTTCTTT.

The chain has TRBV5-1 and TRBJ2-7, with D possibly matching TRBD2 (6 bases). The CDR3 is 16 residues long. Germline values: CDR1 SGHRS, CDR2 YFSETQ. Trimming removed 0 bases at V and 1 base at J, with 14 bases between. The CDR3 protein is CASSLGSGGISYEQYF. Written as DNA, the CDR3 is TGCGCCAGCAGCTTGGGGAGCGGAGGGATTTCCTACGAGCAGTACTTC.

The chain employs TRBV21-1 and TRBJ2-3; TRBD2 is the table's D call, not checked against the DNA. TRBV21-1 is noted as a pseudogene. The CDR3 sequence is 17 residues long. Here the CDR3 DNA reads TGTGCCAGCAGCAAAGCCCTACGCGGTGTGGGCACAGATACGCAGTATTTT. Protein: CASSKALRGVGTDTQYF.

The count of this clone is one. This sequence joins TRBV20-1 and TRBJ1-1, with TRBD1 identical over 8 bases. CDR1 is DFQATT, CDR2 SNEGSKA, per germline (reference sequence). With V trimmed by 3 bases and J by 1 base, 7 bases remained unmatched. There are 15 residues in the CDR3. CDR3 sequence (DNA): TGCAGTGCTAGTCCAGCCGGGACAGGGAACACTGAAGCTTTCTTT. It encodes CSASPAGTGNTEAFF.

This clone was recorded only once. The rearrangement uses TRBV10-3 and TRBJ1-4; 11 bases line up with TRBD1. This CDR3 spans 15 amino acids. The V segment lost 5 bases and the J segment 8 bases; nucleotides outside the gene matches: 7. Germline CDR1 and CDR2: ENHRY and SYGVKD. The CDR3 DNA follows: TGTGCCATCAGTAAGGACAGGGGGCCTGGAGAAAAACTGTTTTTT. It translates to CAISKDRGPGEKLFF.

The chain employs TRBV2 and TRBJ1-6; 8 bases match TRBD1. Germline lookup yields CDR1 SNHLY and CDR2 FYNNEI. V was pared by 2 bases and J by 4 bases, with 1 base of the junction left unmatched. There are 15 residues in the CDR3. CDR3 sequence reads: CASSERTGYNSPLHF. Here the CDR3 DNA reads TGTGCCAGCAGTGAAAGGACAGGGTATAATTCACCCCTCCACTTT.

This chain links TRBV18 with TRBJ2-1; 7 bases fit TRBD2. Trimming removed 2 bases from V and 6 bases from J; junction bases left unmatched: 7. CDR1 KGHSH and CDR2 LQKENI come from the germline V gene. There are 15 residues in the CDR3. The CDR3 protein is CASSPILAEANEQFF. For the CDR3, the DNA is TGTGCCAGCTCACCAATCCTAGCGGAAGCCAATGAGCAGTTCTTC.

This clone was observed a single time. V usage is TRBV28 and J usage is TRBJ1-6, with D possibly matching TRBD1 (5 bases). V was trimmed by 5 bases and J by 0 bases, leaving 11 bases between them. CDR3 length: 16 amino acids. Germline CDR1 is MDHEN and CDR2 is SYDVKM. CDR3 coding DNA: TGTGCCAGCAGTAACGACAGACCCTCCTATAATTCACCCCTCCACTTT. It encodes CASSNDRPSYNSPLHF.

This clone was picked up one time. The V gene is TRBV29-1, the J gene TRBJ1-5; 7 nucleotides agree with TRBD1. CDR3 length: 12 residues. Unmatched junction bases numbered 4, after V lost 6 bases and J lost 5 bases. In germline, CDR1 is SQVTM, CDR2 ANQGSEA. CDR3 sequence reads: CSVRTGDQPQHF. CDR3 DNA: TGCAGCGTCCGGACAGGAGATCAGCCCCAGCATTTT.

The chain employs TRBV11-2 and TRBJ1-2; D gene uncertain. This CDR3 has 17 residues. Germline CDR1 SGHAT, CDR2 FQNNGV. V lost 4 bases to trimming and J lost 4 bases, with 22 bases between them. CDR3 DNA sequence: TGTGCCAGCAGCTCCCTTAAAAGACATAACCTGGTCTATGGCTACACCTTC. As protein: CASSSLKRHNLVYGYTF. Full variable domain (missing parts from reference TRBV11-2 and TRBJ1-2): EAGVAQSPRYKIIEKRQSVAFWCNPISGHATLYWYQQILGQGPKLLIQFQNNGVVDDSQLPKDRFSAERLKGVDSTLKIQPAKLEDSAVYLCASSSLKRHNLVYGYTFGSGTRLTVV.

The chain combines TRBV5-1 with TRBJ1-1; 9 bases align to TRBD1. The V and J ends lost 0 bases and 6 bases, in that order; junction bases with no gene match: 12. This CDR3 has 17 amino acids. CDR1 SGHRS and CDR2 YFSETQ come from the germline V gene. As DNA, the CDR3 is TGCGCCAGCAGCTTGGTACCACAGGGGGCCGCGGGGGCTGAAGCTTTCTTT. As protein: CASSLVPQGAAGAEAFF.

This chain links TRBV5-1 with TRBJ2-2, with TRBD2 matching 11 bases. Germline CDR1 reads SGHRS; CDR2 reads YFSETQ. V lost 7 bases and J lost 1; bases outside the gene matches: 6. The CDR3 loop spans 16 amino acids. CDR3 sequence (DNA): TGCGCCAGCTGTACCGGGACTAGCGGGAACACCGGGGAGCTGTTTTTT. Translation: CASCTGTSGNTGELFF.

The V gene is TRBV7-9, the J gene TRBJ2-7; D may be TRBD2 (5 bases). The CDR3 is 14 amino acids. Germline values: CDR1 SEHNR, CDR2 FQNEAQ (reference sequence). V lost 5 bases and J 6 bases, leaving 17 bases between the germline ends. The CDR3 loop is CASSPRGTSVEQYF. As DNA, the CDR3 is TGTGCCAGCAGCCCCCGAGGCACTAGTGTCGAGCAGTACTTC.

The CDR3 region has the DNA TGTGCCAGCAGCTCTCAGGGGCACTCCTACGAGCAGTACTTC. Protein: CASSSQGHSYEQYF. The V gene is TRBV7-2, the J gene TRBJ2-7; D might be TRBD1 (6 bases). Trimming pared 4 bases from V and 0 bases from J, leaving 10 bases between. CDR3 length equals 14 residues. Germline values: CDR1 SGHTA, CDR2 FQGNSA.

This clone was detected once. This chain connects TRBV27 to TRBJ2-3; D unclear. The ends were cut back, 2 bases at V and 6 bases at J, with 12 bases in the middle. CDR1 is MNHEY and CDR2 is SMNVEV in the germline V gene (reference sequence). This CDR3 has 14 residues. The CDR3 here is CASSLPGSYDTQYF. The CDR3 DNA sequence: TGTGCCAGCAGTTTACCAGGATCGTACGATACGCAGTATTTT.

This clone has ten or more counts. The chain employs TRBV19 and TRBJ1-6, with 8 bases matching TRBD1. The germline V gene has CDR1 LNHDA and CDR2 SQIVND (reference sequence). The trim removed 5 bases at V and 8 bases at J, leaving 14 bases unmatched. The CDR3 has 17 residues. Here the CDR3 reads CASSPTRTGSRDSPLHF. CDR3 in DNA: TGTGCCAGTAGTCCGACCCGGACAGGGTCGAGGGATTCACCCCTCCACTTT.

In its sample, this clone was seen once. The CDR3: CASGSTETLYNEQFF. In DNA form, the CDR3 reads TGTGCCAGCGGATCGACAGAGACCTTATACAATGAGCAGTTCTTC. J is TRBJ2-1 and V is TRBV18; D perhaps matches TRBD1 (5 bases). V shed 8 bases and J shed 4 bases, with 18 bases lying between them. This CDR3 is 15 amino acids long. Per germline, CDR1 KGHSH and CDR2 LQKENI.

The V gene is TRBV12-5, the J gene TRBJ2-6; D gene unclear. The CDR3 totals 13 residues. Trimming took off 6 bases at V and 6 bases at J, with 9 bases between the two ends. CDR1 and CDR2 from the germline V gene are LGHNT and FRNRAP. The CDR3 region has the DNA TGTGCTAGTGGGACCGACATGGCCAACGTCCTGACTTTC. Amino acid sequence: CASGTDMANVLTF. The complete variable domain, with remaining parts taken from reference TRBV12-5 and TRBJ2-6, reads DARVTQTPRHKVTEMGQEVTMRCQPILGHNTVFWYRQTMMQGLELLAYFRNRAPLDDSGMPKDRFSAEMPDATLATLKIQPSEPRDSAVYFCASGTDMANVLTFGAGSRLTVL.

The V and J genes are TRBV5-1 and TRBJ2-5; tentative D call: TRBD1 (6 bases). The CDR3 sequence is 14 residues long. CDR1 and CDR2 from the germline V gene are SGHRS and YFSETQ. The V and J ends lost 4 bases and 5 bases respectively, with 15 bases between them. The CDR3 sequence is CASSRGQIVETQYF. DNA of the CDR3: TGCGCCAGCAGCCGAGGACAGATCGTGGAGACCCAGTACTTC.

The chain uses TRBV11-2 and TRBJ1-1; a possible D gene is TRBD1 (6 bases). CDR1 SGHAT and CDR2 FQNNGV come from the germline V gene. The CDR3 is made up of 14 amino acids. Between the trimmed V and J ends, which lost 2 bases and 3 bases, there was a span of 10 bases. CDR3 DNA: TGTGCCAGCAGCTTAAGGCAGGGGTACACTGAAGCTTTCTTT. Translation gives CASSLRQGYTEAFF. Full variable domain (rest looked up from reference TRBV11-2 and TRBJ1-1): EAGVAQSPRYKIIEKRQSVAFWCNPISGHATLYWYQQILGQGPKLLIQFQNNGVVDDSQLPKDRFSAERLKGVDSTLKIQPAKLEDSAVYLCASSLRQGYTEAFFGQGTRLTVV.